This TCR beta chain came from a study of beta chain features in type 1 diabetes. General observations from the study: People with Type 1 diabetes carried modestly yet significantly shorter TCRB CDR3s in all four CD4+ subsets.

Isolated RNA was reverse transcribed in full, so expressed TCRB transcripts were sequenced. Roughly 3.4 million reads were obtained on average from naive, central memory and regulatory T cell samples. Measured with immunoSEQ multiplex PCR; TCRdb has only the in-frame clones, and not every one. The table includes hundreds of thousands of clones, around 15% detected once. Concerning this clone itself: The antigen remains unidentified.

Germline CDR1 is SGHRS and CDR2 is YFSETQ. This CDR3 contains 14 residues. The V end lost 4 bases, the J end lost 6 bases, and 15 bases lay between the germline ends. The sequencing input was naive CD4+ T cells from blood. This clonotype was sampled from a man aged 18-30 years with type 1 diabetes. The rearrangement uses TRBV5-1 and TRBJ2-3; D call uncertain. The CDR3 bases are TGCGCCAGCAGCCCTGGGATCCTCCGGGATACGCAGTATTTT. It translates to CASSPGILRDTQYF.